Following are 28 T cell receptor beta chains from one sample sequenced in a study of cytomegalovirus exposure and HLA in healthy donors. Use of 60 Vbeta and 13 Jbeta primers characterized the PCR. Clones were read by immunoSEQ multiplex PCR, and TCRdb kept only the in-frame ones, dropping some. The sample has more than 130,000 clones; 60% to 85% are singletons. The material sequenced was PBMCs. The source of these receptors is a man between 35 and 55 years old in good health and CMV-seropositive.

The chain joins TRBV27 to TRBJ1-6; 7 bases are shared with TRBD1. From germline, CDR1 is MNHEY and CDR2 SMNVEV (reference sequence). The V segment lost 2 bases and the J segment 7 bases; nucleotides outside the gene matches: 8. There are 16 residues in the CDR3. CDR3 DNA sequence: TGTGCCAGCAGTTTAAGGGGGCCGGTGCCCAATTCACCCCTCCACTTT. Encoded protein: CASSLRGPVPNSPLHF.

This CDR3 is CASSVGVLAGVPDTQYF. In DNA, the CDR3 is TGTGCCAGCAGCGTTGGGGTACTAGCGGGAGTCCCAGATACGCAGTATTTT. V and J are TRBV9 and TRBJ2-3; 11 nucleotides match TRBD2. The CDR3 runs 17 residues. V shed 2 bases, J shed 4 bases, and the junction held 9 bases outside the gene matches. Germline V gene sequence: CDR1 SGDLS, CDR2 YYNGEE.

The rearrangement links TRBV4-1 to TRBJ2-1; 8 nucleotides agree with TRBD2. This CDR3 is built from 15 residues. The trim removed 1 base at V and 6 bases at J, leaving 5 bases unmatched. Germline loops: CDR1 MGHRA, CDR2 YSYEKL. Here the CDR3 reads CASSQGAGGSNEQFF. In DNA, the CDR3 is TGCGCCAGCAGCCAAGGTGCGGGAGGCAGCAATGAGCAGTTCTTC.

V and J are TRBV6-5 and TRBJ2-3; 10 bases line up with TRBD2. V was clipped by 6 bases and J by 5 bases; unmatched bases: 8. Germline assignment: CDR1 MNHEY and CDR2 SVGAGI. The CDR3 extends over 15 amino acids. CDR3 protein: CASSPSGTSVDTQYF. In DNA, the CDR3 is TGTGCCAGCAGCCCTTCCGGGACTAGCGTAGATACGCAGTATTTT.

The chain couples TRBV5-5 to TRBJ2-7; D is undetermined. V was cut by 0 bases and J by 2 bases, with 3 bases left in between. Germline V lookup: CDR1 SGHKS, CDR2 YYEKEE (reference sequence). The CDR3 loop spans 12 amino acids. The CDR3 DNA follows: TGTGCCAGCAGCTTGGATACCTACGAGCAGTACTTC. Translation: CASSLDTYEQYF.

Many counts were recorded for this clone. V usage is TRBV5-5 and J usage is TRBJ2-6; D remains ambiguous. The V and J ends lost 4 bases and 0 bases respectively, with 14 bases between them. CDR3 length equals 17 residues. Germline assignment: CDR1 SGHKS and CDR2 YYEKEE (reference sequence). The CDR3 region is CASSPVPSSSGANVLTF. CDR3 DNA: TGTGCCAGCAGCCCCGTACCAAGTAGCTCTGGGGCCAACGTCCTGACTTTC.

This rearrangement joins TRBV18 to TRBJ2-1, with D possibly TRBD2 on 5 matching bases. Germline CDR1 reads KGHSH; CDR2 reads LQKENI. The CDR3 is made up of 17 amino acids. The V gene lost 2 bases and the J gene lost 0 bases, with 14 bases spanning the gap. CDR3 sequence (DNA): TGTGCCAGCTCACCATTTCGGGGTCTCAGCTCCTACAATGAGCAGTTCTTC. Residues: CASSPFRGLSSYNEQFF.

V and J are TRBV7-9 and TRBJ2-6; 8 positions match TRBD1. V shed 5 bases and J 0 bases; nucleotides not matched to a gene: 9. CDR3 length equals 18 residues. In germline, CDR1 is SEHNR, CDR2 FQNEAQ (reference sequence). The CDR3 region has the DNA TGTGCCAGCAGCCCCCGGGACAGGACTTTCTCTGGGGCCAACGTCCTGACTTTC. Amino acids: CASSPRDRTFSGANVLTF.

The V gene is TRBV28, the J gene TRBJ1-1; 10 nucleotides align to TRBD1. CDR3 length: 15 residues. The ends lost 5 bases at V and 5 bases at J; junction bases unmatched: 8. The V gene's germline CDR1 is MDHEN and CDR2 SYDVKM. CDR3 nucleotides: TGTGCCAGCAGTCCGGACAGGGGGGTTGGGACTGAAGCTTTCTTT. The encoded protein is CASSPDRGVGTEAFF.

J is TRBJ2-2 and V is TRBV25-1; 9 nucleotides align to TRBD1. Germline V CDR1 and CDR2: MGHDK, SYGVNS. CDR3 size: 16 residues. J gave up 6 bases and V 6 bases, and 11 bases lay outside the gene matches. CDR3 protein: CASRSLGQGRAGELFF. The CDR3 nucleotides are TGTGCCAGCAGGTCTCTGGGACAGGGTAGGGCCGGGGAGCTGTTTTTT.

This rearrangement joins TRBV5-5 to TRBJ1-2; TRBD1 might be the D (6 bases). CDR3 size: 13 residues. CDR1 is SGHKS, CDR2 YYEKEE, per germline (reference sequence). Trimming cost V 0 bases and J 5 bases, with 8 bases left between them. CDR3 sequence: CASSLGTDYGYTF. The CDR3 DNA is TGTGCCAGCAGCTTGGGGACAGATTATGGCTACACCTTC.

The rearrangement joins TRBV29-1 to TRBJ1-3; no clear D. There are 12 residues in the CDR3. Germline CDR1 and CDR2: SQVTM and ANQGSEA. Trimming stripped 3 bases from V and 1 base from J, with 4 bases between. The chain's CDR3 is CSVDSSGNTIYF. In DNA, the CDR3 is TGCAGCGTTGACAGTTCTGGAAACACCATATATTTT.

The rearrangement uses TRBV1 and TRBJ2-1; the D call of TRBD2 is as the table states it, not checked on the DNA. TRBV1 has pseudogene status. This CDR3 region has 14 residues. CDR3 residues: CTRTSGILHNEQFF. The CDR3 DNA reads as TGCACCAGAACTAGCGGCATCCTGCACAATGAGCAGTTCTTC.

Regarding this clone: The same CDR3 can be traced to other DNA sequences in this sample. The J gene is TRBJ1-1, the V gene TRBV6-5; no reliable D call. Germline CDR1 MNHEY, CDR2 SVGAGI. V was pared by 5 bases and J by 1 base, with 5 bases between. The CDR3 runs 12 residues. In nucleotides, the CDR3 is TGTGCCAGCAGTAGAGAGAACACTGAAGCTTTCTTT. The encoded protein is CASSRENTEAFF.

V and J are TRBV9 and TRBJ2-7; D is perhaps TRBD2 (5 bases). The CDR3 contains 13 residues. Germline CDR1 and CDR2: SGDLS and YYNGEE. Trimming cost V 0 bases and J 6 bases, with 10 bases left between them. The CDR3 sequence is CASSVGPSGEQYF. DNA of the CDR3: TGTGCCAGCAGCGTAGGACCCAGCGGCGAGCAGTACTTC.

J is TRBJ2-5 and V is TRBV7-2; tentatively, D is TRBD2 (5 bases). The V end lost 5 bases, the J end lost 2 bases, and 12 bases lay between the germline ends. CDR1 is SGHTA, CDR2 FQGNSA, per germline. CDR3 size: 14 residues. This CDR3 is CASSRIASQETQYF. In DNA form, the CDR3 reads TGTGCCAGCAGCCGAATAGCGTCTCAAGAGACCCAGTACTTC.

V is TRBV6-1 and J is TRBJ2-7; D perhaps matches TRBD1 (5 bases). CDR1 and CDR2 from the germline V gene are MNHNS and SASEGT. The CDR3 runs 13 residues. Trimming stripped 6 bases from V and 2 bases from J, with 11 bases between. CDR3 sequence: CASSKTATYEQYF. The CDR3 DNA is TGTGCCAGCAGCAAGACAGCAACCTACGAGCAGTACTTC.

This clone appeared a single time. The rearrangement links TRBV5-6 to TRBJ1-5, with 10 nucleotides matching TRBD1. CDR1 is SGHDT and CDR2 is YYEEEE in the germline V gene. V shed 6 bases and J 4 bases; nucleotides not matched to a gene: 13. The CDR3 length is 17 residues. Written as DNA, the CDR3 is TGTGCCAGCACCTCGCGCGGGACAGGGGCCTCAAATCAGCCCCAGCATTTT. This encodes CASTSRGTGASNQPQHF.

The CDR3: CAISDPRELVKGQFF. The DNA for the CDR3 is TGTGCCATCAGTGACCCGCGGGAGTTGGTTAAAGGGCAGTTCTTC. The chain links TRBV10-3 to TRBJ2-1; 7 positions agree with TRBD2. CDR3 size: 15 residues. The germline V gene encodes CDR1 ENHRY and CDR2 SYGVKD. V shed 3 bases, J shed 12 bases, and the junction held 14 bases outside the gene matches.

This clone was seen a few times. V and J are TRBV7-2 and TRBJ2-7, with 8 bases aligning to TRBD2. There are 14 residues in the CDR3. Looked up from germline, CDR1 is SGHTA and CDR2 is FQGNSA. The trim removed 3 bases at V and 7 bases at J, leaving 8 bases unmatched. CDR3: CASSFTGGPGEQYF. Written as DNA, the CDR3 is TGTGCCAGCAGCTTCACGGGAGGGCCAGGGGAGCAGTACTTC. Drawing the rest from reference TRBV7-2 and TRBJ2-7, the complete variable domain is GAGVSQSPSNKVTEKGKDVELRCDPISGHTALYWYRQSLGQGLEFLIYFQGNSAPDKSGLPSDRFSAERTGGSVSTLTIQRTQQEDSAVYLCASSFTGGPGEQYFGPGTRLTVT.

The chain employs TRBV6-6 and TRBJ2-7; D remains ambiguous. CDR1 and CDR2 (germline): MNHNY, SVGAGI (reference sequence). Trimming took off 6 bases at V and 3 bases at J, with 9 bases between the two ends. The CDR3 has 12 residues. CDR3 in amino acids: CASSTSGYEQYF. The CDR3, as DNA: TGTGCCAGCAGCACCAGTGGCTACGAGCAGTACTTC.

This clone was counted once. Written as DNA, the CDR3 is TGTGCCTGGAGGAAGGGGGGGGCGGGAGGTTTTGGTTATGGCTACACCTTC. Translated, it gives CAWRKGGAGGFGYGYTF. The chain joins TRBV30 to TRBJ1-2; D is perhaps TRBD1 (6 bases). V dropped 3 bases and J dropped 5 bases, with 25 bases sitting between them. CDR1 is GTSNPN and CDR2 is SVGIG in the germline V gene (reference sequence). CDR3 length equals 17 residues.

This clone was seen only a few times. This chain joins TRBV18 and TRBJ2-7; possible D gene TRBD2, 5 bases. CDR3 length equals 15 residues. Germline V gives CDR1 KGHSH, CDR2 LQKENI. V lost 3 bases and J lost 3, with 15 bases in between. CDR3 loop: CASSPEGRLIYEQYF. CDR3 nucleotides: TGTGCCAGCTCACCCGAGGGCAGGCTAATCTACGAGCAGTACTTC.

The CDR3 nucleotides are TGTGCCAGCAGCTTTGATGGGGGCGGGGGAGGGTCCAATGAGCAGTTCTTC. Translated, it gives CASSFDGGGGGSNEQFF. The V call is TRBV7-2, the J call TRBJ2-1, with a weak D call TRBD2 (7 bases). V lost 3 bases and J 6 bases, leaving 21 bases between the germline ends. The CDR3 consists of 17 residues. The V gene's germline CDR1 is SGHTA and CDR2 FQGNSA.

V is TRBV4-2 and J is TRBJ2-7; TRBD2 matches 7 bases. Germline-derived CDR1 and CDR2 are LGHNA and YNFKEQ. The CDR3 runs to 14 residues. The J segment lost 0 bases and the V segment lost 4 bases, leaving 3 bases of the junction unmatched. Here the CDR3 DNA reads TGTGCCAGCAGCCGGGGGGGAGGCTCCTACGAGCAGTACTTC. Translating it yields CASSRGGGSYEQYF.

The CDR3 loop reads CASSTFSSSYNEQFF. The CDR3 bases are TGTGCCAGCAGTACTTTCTCGAGCTCCTACAATGAGCAGTTCTTC. V gene TRBV6-5 combines with J gene TRBJ2-1; no definite D call. Trimming shortened V by 5 bases and J by 0 bases, and 11 bases separated the two germline ends. The CDR3 contains 15 residues. Germline V gene sequence: CDR1 MNHEY, CDR2 SVGAGI.

This chain connects TRBV28 to TRBJ2-7, with D perhaps matching TRBD1 (7 bases). This CDR3 has 17 residues. CDR1 and CDR2 (germline): MDHEN, SYDVKM. Trimming took 6 bases from V and 0 from J, leaving 21 bases between them. The CDR3 sequence is CASSPRQGVGSSYEQYF. The CDR3 nucleotides read TGTGCCAGCAGCCCCAGACAGGGCGTCGGGAGCTCCTACGAGCAGTACTTC.

V is TRBV6-5 and J is TRBJ1-2, with no clear D. This CDR3 is built from 14 residues. Germline V CDR1 and CDR2: MNHEY, SVGAGI. Between the trimmed V and J ends, which lost 0 bases and 2 bases, there was a span of 7 bases. CDR3 sequence: CASSYSRQNYGYTF. Written as DNA, the CDR3 is TGTGCCAGCAGTTACTCGAGACAAAACTATGGCTACACCTTC.